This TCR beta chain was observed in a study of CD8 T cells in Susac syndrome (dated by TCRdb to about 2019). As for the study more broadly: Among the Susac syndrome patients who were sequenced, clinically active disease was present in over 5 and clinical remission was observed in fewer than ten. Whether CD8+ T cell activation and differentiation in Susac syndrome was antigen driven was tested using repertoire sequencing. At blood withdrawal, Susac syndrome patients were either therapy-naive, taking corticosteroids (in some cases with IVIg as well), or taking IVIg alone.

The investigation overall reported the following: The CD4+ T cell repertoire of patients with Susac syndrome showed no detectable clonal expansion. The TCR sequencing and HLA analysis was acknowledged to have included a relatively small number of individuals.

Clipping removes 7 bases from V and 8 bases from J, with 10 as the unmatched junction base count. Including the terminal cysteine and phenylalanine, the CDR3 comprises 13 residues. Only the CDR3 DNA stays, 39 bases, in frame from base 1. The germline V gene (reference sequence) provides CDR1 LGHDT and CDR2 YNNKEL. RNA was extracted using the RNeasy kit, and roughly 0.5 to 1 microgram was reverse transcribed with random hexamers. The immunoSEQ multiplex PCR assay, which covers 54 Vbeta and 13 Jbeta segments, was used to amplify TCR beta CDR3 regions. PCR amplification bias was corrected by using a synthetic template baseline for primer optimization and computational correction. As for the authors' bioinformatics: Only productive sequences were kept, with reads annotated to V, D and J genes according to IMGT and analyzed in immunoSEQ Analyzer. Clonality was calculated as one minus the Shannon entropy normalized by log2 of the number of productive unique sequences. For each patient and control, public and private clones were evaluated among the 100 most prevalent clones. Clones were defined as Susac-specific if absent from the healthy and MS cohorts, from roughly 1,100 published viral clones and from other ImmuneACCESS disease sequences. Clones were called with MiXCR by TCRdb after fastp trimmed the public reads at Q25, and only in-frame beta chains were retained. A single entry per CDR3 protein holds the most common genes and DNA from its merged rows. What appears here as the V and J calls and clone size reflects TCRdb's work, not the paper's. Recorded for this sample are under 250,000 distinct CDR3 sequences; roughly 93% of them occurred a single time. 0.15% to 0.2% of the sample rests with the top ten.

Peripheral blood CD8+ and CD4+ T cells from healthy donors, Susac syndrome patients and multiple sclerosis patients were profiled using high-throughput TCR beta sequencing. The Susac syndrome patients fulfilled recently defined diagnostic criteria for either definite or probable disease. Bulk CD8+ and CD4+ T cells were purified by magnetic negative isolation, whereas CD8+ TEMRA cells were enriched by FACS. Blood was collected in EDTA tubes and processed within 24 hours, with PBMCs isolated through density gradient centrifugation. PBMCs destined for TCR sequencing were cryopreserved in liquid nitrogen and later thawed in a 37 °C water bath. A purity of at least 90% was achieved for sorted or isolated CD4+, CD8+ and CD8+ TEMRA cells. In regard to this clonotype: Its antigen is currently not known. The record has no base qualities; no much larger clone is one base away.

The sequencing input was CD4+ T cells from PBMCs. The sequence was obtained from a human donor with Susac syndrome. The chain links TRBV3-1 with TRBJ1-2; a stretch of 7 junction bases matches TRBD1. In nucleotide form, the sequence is TGTGCCAGCACCCTTTCCGGGACAGTCGGCTACACCTTC. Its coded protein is CASTLSGTVGYTF.